This T cell receptor (beta chain) was captured in a study of T cell repertoires in cytomegalovirus infection. At the level of the study: Evidence of both CMV infection and a matching HLA type came from public TCR beta signatures.

Whole-study findings and limits: The response measured ex vivo was dominated by TCR beta clonotypes (HLA-C-restricted and CMV-specific).

One entry per CDR3 protein, called by TCRdb with MiXCR from the reads. The sample has roughly 860,000 distinct CDR3 sequences, approximately 32% seen once; the top ten hold 9.5% to 15%. This clonotype showed up just a few times. Its specificity is not known. The material was cultured CD8+ T cells from PBMCs, obtained from culture after CMV antigen stimulation. The receptor comes from a human donor in good health (CMV status not recorded). Some clones in this sample may be carry-over from other donors' samples.

The DNA for the CDR3 is TGTGCCACCAGCAGAGATACGGATAGCAATCAGCCCCAGCATTTT. Encoded protein: CATSRDTDSNQPQHF. The chain is built from TRBV15 and TRBJ1-5; D not resolved. Germline assignment: CDR1 LNHNV and CDR2 YYDKDF (reference sequence). The germline V and J ends were trimmed by 0 bases and 0 bases, with 6 bases remaining between them. CDR3 length: 15 amino acids.